Listed below are T cell receptor beta chains from one sample, sequenced in a study of blood T cell repertoires in COVID-19. TCRdb's copy holds only in-frame clones and misses some; the assay was immunoSEQ multiplex PCR. The sample includes 250,000 to 300,000 clones, around 80% of them seen just once. The specimen was peripheral blood. Receptors originate from a man at least 80 years old with acute or convalescent COVID-19. Both conserved end residues are part of each CDR3. Fields, in order: clone size, V gene, J gene, D gene, CDR3 DNA, CDR3 protein. D genes are given only for firm matches. A clone size is listed for some rows: how often the clone was seen (once, few, many), or a class if it is expanded.

once	TRBV7-8	TRBJ2-7	.	TGTGCCAGCAGCTTAAGTCAGATAGGGGGCGAGCAGTACTTC	CASSLSQIGGEQYF
.	TRBV7-9	TRBJ2-2	.	TGTGCCAGCAGCTTACTGGGGCAGGGGTACACCGGGGAGCTGTTTTTT	CASSLLGQGYTGELFF
.	TRBV25-1	TRBJ2-1	TRBD1	TGTGCCAGCAGTGCTGGACAGGGCTCCTACAATGAGCAGTTCTTC	CASSAGQGSYNEQFF
.	TRBV9	TRBJ1-3	TRBD1	TGTGCCAGCACCATCCCCGGGACAGGGATGGGATTGAGCCTTCCACGCTCTGGAAACACCATATATTTT	CASTIPGTGMGLSLPRSGNTIYF
.	TRBV5-1	TRBJ2-7	.	TGCGCCAGCAGCTCTAGGGAAGGGGACGAGCAGTACTTC	CASSSREGDEQYF
few	TRBV2	TRBJ2-1	.	TGTGCCAGCAGCAGCCGGGAGCCCTACAATGAGCAGTTCTTC	CASSSREPYNEQFF
.	TRBV4-1	TRBJ1-6	.	TGCGCCAGCAGCCAAGAACCAGGGCCGAATTCACCCCTCCACTTT	CASSQEPGPNSPLHF
.	TRBV4-1	TRBJ1-6	.	TGCGCCAGCAGCCCTCTCAATGGCAATTCACCCCTCCACTTT	CASSPLNGNSPLHF
.	TRBV6-6	TRBJ2-1	TRBD2	TGTGCCAGCACTCAACTAGCGCCAGCCTACAATGAGCAGTTCTTC	CASTQLAPAYNEQFF
.	TRBV4-2	TRBJ2-3	.	TGTGCCAGCAGCCCCGAGGCGGTGGATACGCAGTATTTT	CASSPEAVDTQYF
once	TRBV9	TRBJ2-1	TRBD2	TGTGCCAGCAGCGCGGGACTAGTAGCCTACAATGAGCAGTTCTTC	CASSAGLVAYNEQFF
.	TRBV13	TRBJ2-3	.	TGTGCCAGCAGCTTATACGCGGCAGATACGCAGTATTTT	CASSLYAADTQYF
many	TRBV9	TRBJ2-2	.	TGTGCCAGCAGCCCCACAGTCTTGAACACCGGGGAGCTGTTTTTT	CASSPTVLNTGELFF
.	TRBV28	TRBJ2-4	.	TGTGCCAGCACCTGGGGGGGCCTAGCCAAAAACATTCAGTACTTC	CASTWGGLAKNIQYF
.	TRBV6-5	TRBJ2-7	TRBD1	TGTGCCAGCAGTACAGGGACAGGGCGTAGCGAGCAGTACTTC	CASSTGTGRSEQYF
.	TRBV7-2	TRBJ1-1	.	TGTGCCAGCAGCTTAGAAGGGCCAGGACTGGGCACTGAAGCTTTCTTT	CASSLEGPGLGTEAFF
once	TRBV5-5	TRBJ1-2	TRBD1	TGTGCCAGCAGTCCCAGTGACAGGGACGCCGGCTACACCTTC	CASSPSDRDAGYTF
.	TRBV2	TRBJ1-2	TRBD1	TGTGCCAGCATCGGGACAGGCCTCTACACCTTC	CASIGTGLYTF
.	TRBV9	TRBJ2-1	.	TGTGCCAGCAGCGTAGGGACAGGGACTAAAGTGTCCTACAATGAGCAGTTCTTC	CASSVGTGTKVSYNEQFF
.	TRBV24-1	TRBJ2-7	TRBD2	TGTGCCACCAGTGAGGGAGGGGTTGGGGGCTACGAGCAGTACTTC	CATSEGGVGGYEQYF
.	TRBV3-1/TRBV3-2	TRBJ2-4	.	TGTGCCAGCAGCCAGGGCGGGGCCCAAAACATTCAGTACTTC	CASSQGGAQNIQYF
.	TRBV5-6	TRBJ2-7	TRBD2	TGTGCCAGCAGCTCCACTAGCGGGGGGTACCGCTCCTACGAGCAGTACTTC	CASSSTSGGYRSYEQYF
.	TRBV11-2	TRBJ2-1	.	TGTGCCAGCAGCTTAGATCCTGGGAGTGAGCAGTTCTTC	CASSLDPGSEQFF
.	TRBV24-1	TRBJ2-1	TRBD2	TGTGCCACCAGTGATGCTAGACTAGCGGGAGCGGATGAGCAGTTCTTC	CATSDARLAGADEQFF
.	TRBV28	TRBJ2-1	TRBD2	TGTGCCAGCAGCCTACTAGCGGGGGGATACAATGAGCAGTTCTTC	CASSLLAGGYNEQFF
.	TRBV24-1	TRBJ2-5	.	TGTGCCACCAGGGGGCAACAAGAGACCCAGTACTTC	CATRGQQETQYF
.	TRBV7-9	TRBJ2-1	.	TGTGCCAGCAGCTCCAGGACTAACAACTCCTACAATGAGCAGTTCTTC	CASSSRTNNSYNEQFF
.	TRBV2	TRBJ1-5	.	TGTGCCAGCAGACCCGACAGAACTTATCAGCCCCAGCATTTT	CASRPDRTYQPQHF
few	TRBV2	TRBJ2-3	.	TGTGCCAGCAGTGCGCGGGTCCAAATCGCAGATACGCAGTATTTT	CASSARVQIADTQYF
.	TRBV5-1	TRBJ2-5	TRBD2	TGCGCCAGCAGCTTGGCCGTACTAGCGGGGGGGCAAGAGACCCAGTACTTC	CASSLAVLAGGQETQYF
.	TRBV5-1	TRBJ2-1	TRBD2	TGCGCCAGCAGCCGACTAGCGGGGGGGCGTACCAATGAGCAGTTCTTC	CASSRLAGGRTNEQFF
.	TRBV28	TRBJ1-6	.	TGTGCCAGCAGTCGAGCCACTCTTAGCTCCTATAATTCACCCCTCCACTTT	CASSRATLSSYNSPLHF
.	TRBV4-1	TRBJ2-7	.	TGCGCCAGCAGCCCGCAGGAGGGGATAGGCGAGCAGTACTTC	CASSPQEGIGEQYF
.	TRBV7-2	TRBJ2-6	.	TGTGCCAGCAGCTCCCCCGGGGCTGGGGCCAACGTCCTGACTTTC	CASSSPGAGANVLTF
.	TRBV5-1	TRBJ1-1	.	TGCGCCAGCAGCTTGCGGGGGGCCAGCTCTGAAGCTTTCTTT	CASSLRGASSEAFF
.	TRBV11-2	TRBJ2-7	TRBD1	TGTGCCAGCAACCGAGGGACAGGGTGGGACTACGAGCAGTACTTC	CASNRGTGWDYEQYF
.	TRBV5-6	TRBJ2-5	TRBD2	TGTGCCAGCAGCACGGGACTAGCGGGAGAGACCCAGTACTTC	CASSTGLAGETQYF
many	TRBV5-1	TRBJ2-1	TRBD2	TGCGCCAGCAGCTTGGGGACTAGCGGGGACAATGAGCAGTTCTTC	CASSLGTSGDNEQFF
.	TRBV4-1	TRBJ2-1	TRBD2	TGCGCCAGCACCGACTCCCTAGCGGGAGGGTTTGGGAATGAGCAGTTCTTC	CASTDSLAGGFGNEQFF
.	TRBV5-1	TRBJ1-1	TRBD1	TGCGCCAGCAGCCTACTCGGACAGGGGAACACTGAAGCTTTCTTT	CASSLLGQGNTEAFF
.	TRBV7-2	TRBJ2-2	.	TGTGCCAGCAGACAGGACAGCACGAACACCGGGGAGCTGTTTTTT	CASRQDSTNTGELFF
once	TRBV5-1	TRBJ2-5	.	TGCGCCAGCAGCTTGGACGACTATAGGACCCAGTACTTC	CASSLDDYRTQYF
few	TRBV5-4	TRBJ1-1	.	TGTGCCAGCAGCTTCCGCGGGATCAACACTGAAGCTTTCTTT	CASSFRGINTEAFF
.	TRBV14	TRBJ2-5	TRBD2	TGTGCCAGCAGCCAAGGACTCCTAGCGGGGGGTGCCCAAGAGACCCAGTACTTC	CASSQGLLAGGAQETQYF
.	TRBV2	TRBJ1-1	TRBD1	TGTGCCAACAGATTAGGGACAGGGTCTTCCCGGAACACTGAAGCTTTCTTT	CANRLGTGSSRNTEAFF
.	TRBV9	TRBJ1-3	.	TGTGCCAGCAGCCCCAGGGAAGGGGATTACTCTGGAAACACCATATATTTT	CASSPREGDYSGNTIYF
few	TRBV18	TRBJ2-1	.	TGTGCCAGCTCACACACGACAGGTTTAAGCTCCAATGAGCAGTTCTTC	CASSHTTGLSSNEQFF
.	TRBV4-1	TRBJ1-6	.	TGCGCCAGCAGCCAAGATCTTGGGGCGAATTATAATTCACCCCTCCACTTT	CASSQDLGANYNSPLHF